The 13 T cell receptor beta chains listed next were all sequenced from one sample in a study of T cells in Graves' hyperthyroidism and ophthalmopathy. From RNA transcripts, TCR beta CDR3 regions were amplified. First-round RT-PCR of the TCR CDR3 relied on the HTBI primer set. TCRdb re-called the multiplex PCR reads through MiXCR, storing one row per CDR3 protein. The table has a few hundred thousand distinct CDR3 sequences, about 13% seen once; the top ten hold 5.3%. Sequenced sample: blood. These receptors originate from a woman between 18 and 29 years old with Graves' hyperthyroidism.

This clonotype was counted a few times. This chain uses TRBV6-1 with TRBJ1-5; D unresolved. Germline-derived CDR1 and CDR2 are MNHNS and SASEGT. The V and J ends lost 3 bases and 3 bases respectively, with 9 bases between them. The CDR3 runs to 14 residues. DNA of the CDR3: TGTGCCAGCAGTGACAGGACCCACAATCAGCCCCAGCATTTT. As protein: CASSDRTHNQPQHF.

This clonotype was observed at least ten times. The rearrangement links TRBV11-2 to TRBJ2-7; D possibly corresponds to TRBD1 (6 bases). The V end was cut by 5 bases, the J end by 2 bases, with 13 bases between. CDR1 is SGHAT, CDR2 FQNNGV, per germline. The CDR3 sequence is 14 residues long. CDR3 sequence reads: CASSPSGVTYEQYF. The CDR3, as DNA: TGTGCCAGCAGCCCATCAGGGGTTACCTACGAGCAGTACTTC.

This clonotype was seen repeatedly, ten times or more. This chain joins TRBV28 and TRBJ2-7; 7 bases match TRBD2. Germline assignment: CDR1 MDHEN and CDR2 SYDVKM. CDR3 length equals 14 residues. V was clipped by 9 bases and J by 3 bases; unmatched bases: 11. The CDR3 coding sequence is TGTGCCAGTTCTCCCCGGTGGGAGGGCTACGAGCAGTACTTC. Protein: CASSPRWEGYEQYF.

This clonotype has a handful of counts. Sequence at one end of the junction differs from germline and may be a read error. J is TRBJ1-1 and V is TRBV9; D might be TRBD1 (5 bases). This CDR3 comprises 15 residues. The germline CDR1 and CDR2 sequences are SGDLS and YYNGEE. In DNA form, the CDR3 reads TGTACCAGCAGCACACGGGGGGGGGAGAACACTGAAGCTTTCTTT. Its protein is CTSSTRGGENTEAFF.

This clonotype was found a few times. This chain links TRBV3-1 with TRBJ1-4; D unclear. The CDR3 sequence is 15 residues long. Germline V CDR1 and CDR2: LGHDT, YNNKEL (reference sequence). Trimming took off 1 base at V and 8 bases at J, with 14 bases between the two ends. CDR3 protein: CASSQVWGFLEKLFF. Here the CDR3 DNA reads TGTGCCAGCAGCCAAGTATGGGGATTCCTAGAAAAACTGTTTTTT.

This clonotype came up many times. The gene calls are TRBV20-1 and TRBJ2-7; 10 bases are shared with TRBD2. CDR1 DFQATT and CDR2 SNEGSKA come from the germline V gene (reference sequence). J gave up 3 bases and V 0 bases, and 5 bases lay outside the gene matches. CDR3 size: 15 residues. The CDR3 loop reads CSAREGGLAVYEQYF. The CDR3 DNA follows: TGCAGTGCTAGAGAGGGAGGACTAGCGGTCTACGAGCAGTACTTC.

Notes on this clonotype: A much larger clonotype is one base distant, so this may be a read error. The chain recombines TRBV2 with TRBJ1-4, with D possibly TRBD1 on 5 matching bases. The CDR3 is 15 amino acids. In germline, CDR1 is SNHLY, CDR2 FYNNEI. CDR3 nucleotides: TGTGCCATCAGTCTAGGTGTGGCAGGGAATGAAAAACTGTTTTTT. Translating it yields CAISLGVAGNEKLFF.

This clonotype was picked up many times. The genes are TRBV30 and TRBJ2-3; weak D call: TRBD1 (6 bases). V lost 8 bases and J lost 1, with 13 bases in between. This CDR3 has 13 residues. The germline CDR1 and CDR2 sequences are GTSNPN and SVGIG (reference sequence). In DNA form, the CDR3 reads TGTGCCGGGACACCTGGACGCACAGATACGCAGTATTTT. Translating it yields CAGTPGRTDTQYF.

This clonotype was counted only a few times. The V gene is TRBV4-1, the J gene TRBJ2-7; D is unresolved. Trimming shortened V by 2 bases and J by 5 bases, and 19 bases separated the two germline ends. CDR3 length equals 16 residues. Germline values: CDR1 MGHRA, CDR2 YSYEKL. CDR3 in amino acids: CASSQPTGSVNHEQYF. CDR3 DNA: TGCGCCAGCAGCCAACCCACCGGGTCAGTCAACCACGAGCAGTACTTC.

The chain joins TRBV27 to TRBJ2-3, with D uncertain. Between the trimmed V and J ends, which lost 0 bases and 0 bases, there was a span of 7 bases. Per germline, CDR1 MNHEY and CDR2 SMNVEV (reference sequence). The CDR3 consists of 15 residues. The CDR3 protein is CASSLSSVSTDTQYF. The CDR3 nucleotides are TGTGCCAGCAGTTTATCGTCTGTGAGCACAGATACGCAGTATTTT.

Concerning this clonotype: A single base separates this from a much larger clone, so it may be a read error. The chain has TRBV2 and TRBJ1-1, with 7 bases identical to TRBD1. The V and J ends lost 5 bases and 4 bases, in that order; junction bases with no gene match: 7. CDR1 is SNHLY and CDR2 is FYNNEI in the germline V gene. This CDR3 has 14 residues. DNA for the CDR3: TGTGCCAGCAGTTGGGTTGGACAGGCCACTGAAGCTTTCTTT. Amino acids: CASSWVGQATEAFF.

The rearrangement links TRBV7-9 to TRBJ2-5; 8 nucleotides align to TRBD1. V was clipped by 1 base and J by 6 bases; unmatched bases: 10. This CDR3 is 16 amino acids long. Germline V gives CDR1 SEHNR, CDR2 FQNEAQ (reference sequence). Written as DNA, the CDR3 is TGTGCCAGCAGCTTAGGCCACGGGCAGGGGGCGCAGACCCAGTACTTC. It codes for CASSLGHGQGAQTQYF. Variable domain in full (rest from reference TRBV7-9 and TRBJ2-5): DTGVSQNPRHKITKRGQNVTFRCDPISEHNRLYWYRQTLGQGPEFLTYFQNEAQLEKSRLLSDRFSAERPKGSFSTLEIQRTEQGDSAMYLCASSLGHGQGAQTQYFGPGTRLLVL.

Many counts were recorded for this clonotype. This sequence joins TRBV3-1 and TRBJ2-3; 10 bases map to TRBD2. This CDR3 is 16 amino acids long. Trimming took 4 bases from V and 6 from J; bases not matched to a gene: 10. The germline V gene encodes CDR1 LGHDT and CDR2 YNNKEL (reference sequence). The DNA for the CDR3 is TGTGCCAGCAGCCCTATGAGCGGGAGGGCCACTGATACGCAGTATTTT. This gives the protein CASSPMSGRATDTQYF.